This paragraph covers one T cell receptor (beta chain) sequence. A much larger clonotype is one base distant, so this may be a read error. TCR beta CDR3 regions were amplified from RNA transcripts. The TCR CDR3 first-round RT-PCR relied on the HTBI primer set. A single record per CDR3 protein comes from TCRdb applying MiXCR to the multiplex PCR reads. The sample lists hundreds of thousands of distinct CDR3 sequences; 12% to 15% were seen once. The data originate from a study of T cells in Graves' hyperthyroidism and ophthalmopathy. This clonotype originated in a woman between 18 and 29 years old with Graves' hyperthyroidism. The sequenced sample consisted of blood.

CDR3 amino acids: CASSDGDTGELFF. CDR3 DNA: TGTGCCAGCAGTGACGGGGACACCGGGGAGCTGTTTTTT. V is TRBV6-4 and J is TRBJ2-2; no clear D. Trimming took off 2 bases at V and 3 bases at J, with 4 bases between the two ends. Germline V gene data show CDR1 as MRHNA and CDR2 as SNTAGT. The CDR3 runs 13 residues.